A single sample gave rise to the 10 T cell receptor beta chains below, sequenced in a study of T cells after yellow fever vaccination. TCRdb processed the 5' RACE reads anew with MiXCR; each CDR3 protein has one entry. The profile shows tens of thousands of distinct CDR3 sequences, around 7% of them singletons. The starting material was CD8+ T cells sorted from PBMCs, obtained on the day of the yellow fever booster vaccination. Every receptor here comes from a man under 40 who received the YFV17D yellow fever vaccine.

In this sample, this clonotype turned up a few times. The chain has TRBV27 and TRBJ2-6; D call uncertain. V dropped 5 bases and J dropped 4 bases, with 9 bases sitting between them. The CDR3 is made up of 14 amino acids. Germline V CDR1 and CDR2: MNHEY, SMNVEV (reference sequence). The CDR3 sequence: CASSPFLGANVLTF. The CDR3, as DNA: TGTGCCAGCAGTCCTTTCTTAGGGGCCAACGTCCTGACTTTC.

This clonotype has a count of ten or more. CDR3 bases: TGCAGTGCCCCGATAGCCCCGGGAGGGTACGATGAGCAGTTCTTC. Amino acids: CSAPIAPGGYDEQFF. The chain couples TRBV20-1 to TRBJ2-1; 8 bases are shared with TRBD2. J gave up 8 bases and V 6 bases, and 15 bases lay outside the gene matches. CDR3 length equals 15 residues. Per the germline V gene, CDR1 is DFQATT and CDR2 is SNEGSKA (reference sequence).

The V call is TRBV24-1, the J call TRBJ2-6; no firm D call. V dropped 5 bases and J dropped 0 bases, with 4 bases sitting between them. In germline, CDR1 is KGHDR, CDR2 SFDVKD. The CDR3 loop spans 14 amino acids. The CDR3 spells CATSAGSGANVLTF. The CDR3 nucleotides are TGTGCCACCAGTGCCGGCTCTGGGGCCAACGTCCTGACTTTC.

This rearrangement joins TRBV6-5 to TRBJ2-1; TRBD2 aligns across 12 bases. After removal of 2 bases from V and 3 bases from J, the junction contained 5 bases not matched to a gene. This CDR3 has 17 residues. The germline V gene has CDR1 MNHEY and CDR2 SVGAGI. The CDR3 DNA follows: TGTGCCAGCAGTTACGGGACTAGCGGGTTAGTCTACAATGAGCAGTTCTTC. This sequence encodes CASSYGTSGLVYNEQFF.

This clonotype has at least ten counts. The gene calls are TRBV7-6 and TRBJ2-3; D is unresolved. This CDR3 has 14 amino acids. V lost 4 bases, J lost 1 base, and 9 bases lay in between. Germline values: CDR1 SGHVS, CDR2 FNYEAQ. The CDR3 loop is CASSYSQGTDTQYF. The CDR3 nucleotides are TGTGCCAGCAGCTATAGCCAGGGCACAGATACGCAGTATTTT.

This clonotype was observed a handful of times. The DNA of the CDR3 is TGTGCCACCAGTGATAATGACAGGGGGAGCAATCAGCCCCAGCATTTT. It yields the protein CATSDNDRGSNQPQHF. V is TRBV24-1 and J is TRBJ1-5; 9 nucleotides match TRBD1. The germline CDR1 and CDR2 sequences are KGHDR and SFDVKD. V lost 3 bases, J lost 1 base, and 3 bases stayed unmatched. The CDR3 spans 16 residues.

CDR3 in amino acids: CASSQDLHLAKNIQYF. The CDR3 coding sequence is TGCGCCAGCAGCCAAGATCTACATCTAGCCAAAAACATTCAGTACTTC. The chain couples TRBV4-3 to TRBJ2-4; D not resolved. The length of the CDR3 is 16 residues. Germline-derived CDR1 and CDR2 are LGHNA and YSLEER. V lost 0 bases and J lost 0, with 9 bases in between.

The chain is built from TRBV6-5 and TRBJ2-7; possibly TRBD1 for D (5 bases). Per the germline V gene, CDR1 is MNHEY and CDR2 is SVGAGI. The ends were cut back, 6 bases at V and 6 bases at J, with 15 bases in the middle. The CDR3 is made up of 13 amino acids. The CDR3 spells CASSLGLRGEQYF. The CDR3, as DNA: TGTGCCAGCAGCCTCGGCTTAAGGGGCGAGCAGTACTTC.

This clonotype was recorded many times. This sequence joins TRBV20-1 and TRBJ2-7; D is unclear. There are 13 residues in the CDR3. Germline lookup yields CDR1 DFQATT and CDR2 SNEGSKA (reference sequence). With 5 bases removed from V and 5 bases from J, the gap between germline ends came to 16 bases. The CDR3 sequence: CSAAPTIFDEQYF. CDR3 DNA sequence: TGCAGTGCTGCCCCAACTATCTTCGACGAGCAGTACTTC.

The V call is TRBV27, the J call TRBJ2-5; TRBD2 aligns across 7 bases. The V gene end was trimmed by 7 bases and the J gene end by 4 bases; junction bases not matched to a gene: 12. From germline, CDR1 is MNHEY and CDR2 SMNVEV (reference sequence). The CDR3 totals 15 residues. The CDR3 DNA follows: TGTGCCAGCACCCCCGGGGGGTCCGCGGGAGAGACCCAGTACTTC. Amino acid sequence: CASTPGGSAGETQYF.